Each of the 18 T cell receptor beta chains below was sequenced from the same sample in a study of blood T cell repertoires in COVID-19. Data came from immunoSEQ multiplex PCR; TCRdb stores just in-frame clones and leaves some out. The sample lists fewer than 500,000 clones; 80% to 90% were seen once. The sequenced material came from peripheral blood. All receptors derive from a young man with COVID-19, enrolled during active disease.

The gene calls are TRBV4-2 and TRBJ1-5; 9 bases line up with TRBD1. Germline lookup yields CDR1 LGHNA and CDR2 YNFKEQ. The CDR3 totals 14 residues. Trimming took 1 base from V and 7 from J; bases not matched to a gene: 2. As DNA, the CDR3 is TGTGCCAGCAGCCAAGGACAGGGGGAGCAGCCCCAGCATTTT. Translating it yields CASSQGQGEQPQHF.

The rearrangement links TRBV19 to TRBJ2-1, with D possibly TRBD1 on 6 matching bases. V was shortened by 7 bases and J by 7 bases, with 14 bases between the two germline ends. The CDR3 extends over 13 amino acids. Germline V gives CDR1 LNHDA, CDR2 SQIVND (reference sequence). The CDR3 loop reads CASTGTHGNEQFF. CDR3 bases: TGTGCCAGTACAGGGACACACGGGAATGAGCAGTTCTTC. The whole variable domain, filled in from reference TRBV19 and TRBJ2-1, reads DGGITQSPKYLFRKEGQNVTLSCEQNLNHDAMYWYRQDPGQGLRLIYYSQIVNDFQKGDIAEGYSVSREKKESFPLTVTSAQKNPTAFYLCASTGTHGNEQFFGPGTRLTVL.

This clone was picked up a small number of times. The chain is built from TRBV6-4 and TRBJ1-6, with 8 bases matching TRBD1. The length of the CDR3 is 19 residues. Looked up from germline, CDR1 is MRHNA and CDR2 is SNTAGT. Unmatched junction bases numbered 9, after V lost 1 base and J lost 1 base. This chain's CDR3 is CASSDLRQGKVSYNSPLHF. CDR3 in DNA: TGTGCCAGCAGTGACTTGAGACAGGGGAAAGTATCCTATAATTCACCCCTCCACTTT.

This clone was seen once. The rearrangement joins TRBV11-3 to TRBJ2-1; tentative D call: TRBD2 (6 bases). Per the germline V gene, CDR1 is SGHNT and CDR2 is YENEEA. The CDR3 contains 15 residues. Trimming removed 1 base at V and 4 bases at J, with 11 bases between. The chain's CDR3 is CASSLVSGSYNEQFF. CDR3 in DNA: TGTGCCAGCAGCTTAGTTAGCGGTTCTTACAATGAGCAGTTCTTC.

The J gene is TRBJ2-3, the V gene TRBV5-1; possible D gene TRBD1, 6 bases. V gave up 1 base and J gave up 2 bases, with 8 bases separating them. This CDR3 contains 14 residues. CDR1 and CDR2 (germline): SGHRS, YFSETQ. As DNA, the CDR3 is TGCGCCAGCAGCTTGAACAGGGCCACAGATACGCAGTATTTT. Protein product: CASSLNRATDTQYF. Drawing the rest from reference TRBV5-1 and TRBJ2-3, the complete variable domain is KAGVTQTPRYLIKTRGQQVTLSCSPISGHRSVSWYQQTPGQGLQFLFEYFSETQRNKGNFPGRFSGRQFSNSRSEMNVSTLELGDSALYLCASSLNRATDTQYFGPGTRLTVL.

The chain combines TRBV5-5 with TRBJ2-1, with 7 nucleotides matching TRBD1. Germline V gene sequence: CDR1 SGHKS, CDR2 YYEKEE (reference sequence). This CDR3 spans 15 amino acids. The V and J ends lost 4 bases and 0 bases, in that order; junction bases with no gene match: 4. CDR3 nucleotide sequence: TGTGCCAGCAGCCCCCGGGACAGCTCCTACAATGAGCAGTTCTTC. Protein: CASSPRDSSYNEQFF.

CDR3: CASSQRLRSGANVLTF. The CDR3, as DNA: TGCGCCAGCAGCCAAAGGTTGAGGTCTGGGGCCAACGTCCTGACTTTC. The chain combines TRBV4-1 with TRBJ2-6; D remains ambiguous. CDR3 length: 16 residues. V dropped 2 bases and J dropped 1 base, with 9 bases sitting between them. The V gene's germline CDR1 is MGHRA and CDR2 YSYEKL.

The genes are TRBV2 and TRBJ2-5; no reliable D call. This CDR3 has 17 residues. Looked up from germline, CDR1 is SNHLY and CDR2 is FYNNEI. V lost 1 base, J lost 4 bases, and 19 bases lay in between. DNA of the CDR3: TGTGCCAGCAGTGAAGAAGGAAGAGGCCGGGTAGGAGAGACCCAGTACTTC. Its translation is CASSEEGRGRVGETQYF.

V gene TRBV29-1 combines with J gene TRBJ1-5; D call uncertain. This CDR3 has 14 amino acids. The V and J ends lost 3 bases and 3 bases respectively, with 12 bases between them. Germline CDR1 SQVTM, CDR2 ANQGSEA. The CDR3 reads CSVENNRPNQPQHF. The CDR3 DNA reads TGCAGCGTTGAGAATAACAGACCCAATCAGCCCCAGCATTTT. The whole variable domain, remainder taken from reference TRBV29-1 and TRBJ1-5, is SAVISQKPSRDICQRGTSLTIQCQVDSQVTMMFWYRQQPGQSLTLIATANQGSEATYESGFVIDKFPISRPNLTFSTLTVSNMSPEDSSIYLCSVENNRPNQPQHFGDGTRLSIL.

V is TRBV2 and J is TRBJ2-5; 10 bases fit TRBD2. The CDR3 is 15 residues long. Unmatched junction bases numbered 5, after V lost 3 bases and J lost 4 bases. Germline loops: CDR1 SNHLY, CDR2 FYNNEI. DNA for the CDR3: TGTGCCAGCAGTGAGTTAGCGGGGGGAAGAGAGACCCAGTACTTC. Amino acid sequence: CASSELAGGRETQYF.

The chain has TRBV19 and TRBJ1-1; D is perhaps TRBD1 (6 bases). Germline V gives CDR1 LNHDA, CDR2 SQIVND (reference sequence). The CDR3 sequence is 15 residues long. V was clipped by 6 bases and J by 0 bases, with 14 bases between them. CDR3 residues: CASREDRKMNTEAFF. The CDR3 DNA reads as TGTGCCAGTAGGGAGGACAGAAAAATGAACACTGAAGCTTTCTTT. The full variable domain, completed using reference TRBV19 and TRBJ1-1, is DGGITQSPKYLFRKEGQNVTLSCEQNLNHDAMYWYRQDPGQGLRLIYYSQIVNDFQKGDIAEGYSVSREKKESFPLTVTSAQKNPTAFYLCASREDRKMNTEAFFGQGTRLTVV.

The chain carries TRBV15 and TRBJ2-1; weak D call: TRBD1 (5 bases). CDR1 is LNHNV and CDR2 is YYDKDF in the germline V gene (reference sequence). This CDR3 has 15 amino acids. Trimming stripped 4 bases from V and 0 bases from J, with 10 bases between. For the CDR3, the DNA is TGTGCCACCAGCACCCCAGGGATCTCCTACAATGAGCAGTTCTTC. Its protein product is CATSTPGISYNEQFF.

The rearrangement uses TRBV4-1 and TRBJ2-7, with 8 bases lining up with TRBD1. Germline V gene data show CDR1 as MGHRA and CDR2 as YSYEKL. The CDR3 is made up of 15 amino acids. V shed 1 base, J shed 2 bases, and the junction held 4 bases outside the gene matches. CDR3 nucleotides: TGCGCCAGCAGCCAAGTGGCAGGGGGCCCCTACGAGCAGTACTTC. This translates into CASSQVAGGPYEQYF.

The V gene is TRBV7-9, the J gene TRBJ2-7, with TRBD1 matching 8 bases. The CDR3 is 17 residues long. CDR1 and CDR2 from the germline V gene are SEHNR and FQNEAQ (reference sequence). Trimming at V came to 4 bases and at J to 0 bases, leaving 11 bases not matched to a gene. In DNA, the CDR3 is TGTGCCAGCAGCTCCCGAACCGGACAGGGCAGCTCCTACGAGCAGTACTTC. This sequence encodes CASSSRTGQGSSYEQYF.

The chain combines TRBV6-5 with TRBJ2-7, with 8 bases that match TRBD1. The J segment lost 5 bases and the V segment lost 6 bases, leaving 12 bases of the junction unmatched. Germline CDR1 is MNHEY and CDR2 is SVGAGI. The CDR3 is 15 amino acids. The CDR3 reads CASSRLGQVKNEQYF. CDR3 coding DNA: TGTGCCAGCAGCCGCCTGGGACAGGTAAAGAACGAGCAGTACTTC.

The CDR3 nucleotides are TGTGCCAGTAGTATCGCGACAGGGGGCAGGAATGAAAAACTGTTTTTT. It specifies CASSIATGGRNEKLFF. This chain uses TRBV19 with TRBJ1-4, with 10 positions matching TRBD1. The CDR3 is made up of 16 amino acids. J lost 5 bases, V lost 3 bases, and 6 bases had no gene match. Germline loops: CDR1 LNHDA, CDR2 SQIVND (reference sequence).

V is TRBV5-4 and J is TRBJ2-7, with TRBD2 identical over 13 bases. The CDR3 contains 14 residues. The germline CDR1 and CDR2 sequences are SGHNT and YYREEE (reference sequence). V gave up 3 bases and J gave up 7 bases; unmatched junction bases: 4. CDR3 sequence: CASSSLAGGTEQYF. The CDR3 coding sequence is TGTGCCAGCAGCTCACTAGCGGGGGGGACTGAGCAGTACTTC. The full variable domain, completed using reference TRBV5-4 and TRBJ2-7, is ETGVTQSPTHLIKTRGQQVTLRCSSQSGHNTVSWYQQALGQGPQFIFQYYREEENGRGNFPPRFSGLQFPNYSSELNVNALELDDSALYLCASSSLAGGTEQYFGPGTRLTVT.

This sequence joins TRBV7-9 and TRBJ2-1, with TRBD2 matching over 9 bases. V shed 5 bases, J shed 7 bases, and the junction held 6 bases outside the gene matches. Looked up from germline, CDR1 is SEHNR and CDR2 is FQNEAQ (reference sequence). The CDR3 is 14 residues long. CDR3 DNA: TGTGCCAGCAGCCTCAGCGGGGGGACGAATGAGCAGTTCTTC. Its translation is CASSLSGGTNEQFF.